A selection of T cell receptor beta chains follows, all from one sample in a study of CD4 T cells in relation to SARS-CoV-2 and coronaviruses. TCRdb keeps only in-frame clones here, not all; method: immunoSEQ multiplex PCR. The data hold around 18,000 clones, with roughly 77% observed a single time. The antigens of these receptors remain unknown. The sample was CD4+ T cells from PBMCs, cultured in vitro. These receptors were taken from a human donor in good health. Each CDR3 is given with its conserved first and last residue. Each record gives: D gene, J gene, V gene, CDR3 protein, CDR3 DNA. The D gene is left open where the match is weak.

D gene: .
J gene: TRBJ2-2
V gene: TRBV3-1/TRBV3-2
CDR3 protein: CASSRPPGAGVNTGELFF
CDR3 DNA: TGTGCCAGCAGCCGCCCGCCCGGCGCAGGGGTGAACACCGGGGAGCTGTTTTTT

D gene: .
J gene: TRBJ2-7
V gene: TRBV19
CDR3 protein: CASSIVGLRGKPYEQYF
CDR3 DNA: TGTGCCAGTAGTATAGTAGGTTTGCGGGGAAAGCCCTACGAGCAGTACTTC

D gene: .
J gene: TRBJ1-4
V gene: TRBV10-3
CDR3 protein: CAISESSATNEKLFF
CDR3 DNA: TGTGCCATCAGTGAGTCAAGCGCAACTAATGAAAAACTGTTTTTT

D gene: TRBD1
J gene: TRBJ1-1
V gene: TRBV6-5
CDR3 protein: CASRGLGTGNTEAFF
CDR3 DNA: TGTGCCAGCAGGGGCCTTGGGACAGGGAACACTGAAGCTTTCTTT

D gene: TRBD1
J gene: TRBJ2-2
V gene: TRBV24-1
CDR3 protein: CATADRTGANTGELFF
CDR3 DNA: TGTGCCACCGCCGATCGGACAGGGGCTAACACCGGGGAGCTGTTTTTT

D gene: .
J gene: TRBJ2-7
V gene: TRBV10-2
CDR3 protein: CASSEGGSREQYF
CDR3 DNA: TGCGCCAGCAGTGAAGGGGGAAGTCGGGAGCAGTACTTC

D gene: .
J gene: TRBJ1-1
V gene: TRBV5-4
CDR3 protein: CASSPDSPGSIGTEAFF
CDR3 DNA: TGTGCCAGCAGCCCCGACAGTCCGGGATCTATAGGCACTGAAGCTTTCTTT

D gene: TRBD1
J gene: TRBJ1-1
V gene: TRBV18
CDR3 protein: CASSPGQMNTEAFF
CDR3 DNA: TGTGCCAGCTCACCGGGACAGATGAACACTGAAGCTTTCTTT

D gene: TRBD2
J gene: TRBJ2-1
V gene: TRBV15
CDR3 protein: CATSSPSGPGGNEQFF
CDR3 DNA: TGTGCCACCAGCAGTCCTAGCGGGCCGGGAGGCAATGAGCAGTTCTTC

D gene: .
J gene: TRBJ2-7
V gene: TRBV7-8
CDR3 protein: CASSLVRVGEQYF
CDR3 DNA: TGTGCCAGCAGCTTAGTACGGGTCGGCGAGCAGTACTTC

D gene: TRBD1
J gene: TRBJ2-3
V gene: TRBV12-3/TRBV12-4
CDR3 protein: CASSLQGADTQYF
CDR3 DNA: TGTGCCAGCAGTTTACAGGGGGCAGATACGCAGTATTTT

D gene: .
J gene: TRBJ2-1
V gene: TRBV7-9
CDR3 protein: CASSLGTYNEQFF
CDR3 DNA: TGTGCCAGCAGCTTAGGGACCTACAATGAGCAGTTCTTC

D gene: TRBD1
J gene: TRBJ1-1
V gene: TRBV6-6
CDR3 protein: CASTRDRDAEAFF
CDR3 DNA: TGTGCCAGCACGAGGGACAGGGACGCTGAAGCTTTCTTT